The next 25 T cell receptor beta chains were all read from a single sample in a study of T cell changes during pregnancy in multiple sclerosis. TCRdb's table, derived via immunoSEQ multiplex PCR, lists solely in-frame clones and lacks some. This sample has some 41,000 clones, with roughly 87% found just once. The sample consisted of CD4+ T cells from peripheral blood mononuclear cells, taken in the first trimester of pregnancy. The receptors derive from a female donor with multiple sclerosis, enrolled in a pregnancy study.

The CDR3 bases are TGTGCCAGCAGCTTACTAAACTATGGCTACACCTTC. This codes for CASSLLNYGYTF. V usage is TRBV7-9 and J usage is TRBJ1-2; the D is unclear. Trimming pared 2 bases from V and 2 bases from J, leaving 3 bases between. The germline V gene has CDR1 SEHNR and CDR2 FQNEAQ (reference sequence). This CDR3 spans 12 amino acids.

The chain combines TRBV2 with TRBJ1-2; D gene ambiguous. This CDR3 is built from 11 residues. Trimming pared 7 bases from V and 4 bases from J, leaving 7 bases between. CDR1 is SNHLY and CDR2 is FYNNEI in the germline V gene. The CDR3 DNA reads as TGTGCCAGCACCTACGGCTATGGCTACACCTTC. Protein sequence: CASTYGYGYTF.

As for this clone: Germline and junction disagree at one end, which may indicate a read error. The chain uses TRBV7-9 and TRBJ2-3; TRBD1 aligns across 7 bases. The length of the CDR3 is 15 residues. Germline V gives CDR1 SEHNR, CDR2 FQNEAQ (reference sequence). In nucleotides, the CDR3 is TGTACCAGCAGCTACAAGGGGGCTGCGTCAGATACGCAGTATTTT. Its protein is CTSSYKGAASDTQYF.

This clone was counted once. The chain employs TRBV7-2 and TRBJ2-2; D not certain. This CDR3 contains 16 residues. V lost 2 bases, J lost 0 bases, and 10 bases lay in between. CDR1 SGHTA and CDR2 FQGNSA come from the germline V gene. CDR3 sequence (DNA): TGTGCCAGCAGCTTATTTGGCAGTTCGAACACCGGGGAGCTGTTTTTT. Its protein product is CASSLFGSSNTGELFF. The variable domain in full, completed from reference TRBV7-2 and TRBJ2-2, reads GAGVSQSPSNKVTEKGKDVELRCDPISGHTALYWYRQSLGQGLEFLIYFQGNSAPDKSGLPSDRFSAERTGGSVSTLTIQRTQQEDSAVYLCASSLFGSSNTGELFFGEGSRLTVL.

The V gene is TRBV4-1, the J gene TRBJ2-2; 7 nucleotides match TRBD2. CDR3 size: 15 residues. From germline, CDR1 is MGHRA and CDR2 YSYEKL. The junction had 4 bases not matched to a gene; V was cut back by 0 bases and J by 6 bases. CDR3 protein: CASSQDSGGAGELFF. The CDR3 DNA sequence: TGCGCCAGCAGCCAAGACTCGGGAGGCGCCGGGGAGCTGTTTTTT.

Here the CDR3 DNA reads TGTGCCAGTAGTCTCGGGTGGGGGGCGAACACCGGGGAGCTGTTTTTT. This codes for CASSLGWGANTGELFF. The chain has TRBV19 and TRBJ2-2; TRBD2 might be the D (6 bases). This CDR3 has 16 amino acids. CDR1 is LNHDA, CDR2 SQIVND, per germline (reference sequence). V was clipped by 5 bases and J by 0 bases, with 13 bases between them.

This clone was picked up one time. The V gene is TRBV6-1, the J gene TRBJ2-7, with D possibly TRBD2 on 5 matching bases. In germline, CDR1 is MNHNS, CDR2 SASEGT. Trimming pared 3 bases from V and 4 bases from J, leaving 13 bases between. CDR3 size: 14 residues. The CDR3 region has the DNA TGTGCCAGCAGTGATCCCCGGGGTCGTTACGAGCAGTACTTC. Translating it yields CASSDPRGRYEQYF.

The chain carries TRBV6-1 and TRBJ2-7, with 8 nucleotides matching TRBD1. CDR3 length: 14 residues. The germline CDR1 and CDR2 sequences are MNHNS and SASEGT. The V and J ends lost 3 bases and 4 bases, in that order; junction bases with no gene match: 5. CDR3 sequence reads: CASSDGQGGYEQYF. For the CDR3, the DNA is TGTGCCAGCAGTGATGGACAGGGTGGATACGAGCAGTACTTC.

V usage is TRBV7-9 and J usage is TRBJ2-7, with a tentative D call TRBD1 (6 bases). Germline V gives CDR1 SEHNR, CDR2 FQNEAQ (reference sequence). This CDR3 has 19 residues. V shed 2 bases and J shed 1 base, with 24 bases lying between them. The CDR3 DNA is TGTGCCAGCAGCTTATCTGTCGTTAAGAGGCCAGGGGCATCCTACGAGCAGTACTTC. Encoded protein: CASSLSVVKRPGASYEQYF. Using reference TRBV7-9 and TRBJ2-7 for the parts outside the CDR3, the full variable domain is DTGVSQNPRHKITKRGQNVTFRCDPISEHNRLYWYRQTLGQGPEFLTYFQNEAQLEKSRLLSDRFSAERPKGSFSTLEIQRTEQGDSAMYLCASSLSVVKRPGASYEQYFGPGTRLTVT.

This chain links TRBV2 with TRBJ1-1; tentatively, D is TRBD1 (6 bases). This CDR3 is 18 amino acids long. Germline V lookup: CDR1 SNHLY, CDR2 FYNNEI. V dropped 5 bases and J dropped 5 bases, with 27 bases sitting between them. This chain's CDR3 is CASSPYTGRGGSTTEAFF. The CDR3 DNA is TGTGCCAGCAGTCCATATACGGGCAGGGGTGGGTCGACGACTGAAGCTTTCTTT.

The V and J genes are TRBV4-2 and TRBJ1-1; D gene ambiguous. This CDR3 region has 16 residues. Germline V gene sequence: CDR1 LGHNA, CDR2 YNFKEQ. V shed 1 base and J shed 1 base, with 13 bases lying between them. CDR3 sequence: CASSQVTGKENTEAFF. The CDR3 nucleotides read TGTGCCAGCAGCCAAGTAACGGGGAAGGAGAACACTGAAGCTTTCTTT.

The CDR3 sequence: CASSLVAGTGGTEAFF. The CDR3 coding sequence is TGCGCCAGCAGCTTGGTGGCCGGGACAGGGGGCACTGAAGCTTTCTTT. The V and J genes are TRBV5-1 and TRBJ1-1, with 11 nucleotides matching TRBD1. CDR1 SGHRS and CDR2 YFSETQ come from the germline V gene. The V gene end was trimmed by 0 bases and the J gene end by 4 bases; junction bases not matched to a gene: 5. This CDR3 region has 16 residues.

V usage is TRBV7-9 and J usage is TRBJ2-5; TRBD1 is a possible D gene (6 bases). CDR3 length: 13 amino acids. With 6 bases removed from V and 4 bases from J, the gap between germline ends came to 12 bases. Germline loops: CDR1 SEHNR, CDR2 FQNEAQ (reference sequence). CDR3 amino acids: CASSPGAGETQYF. CDR3 DNA sequence: TGTGCCAGCAGTCCAGGGGCGGGAGAGACCCAGTACTTC.

The chain couples TRBV11-2 to TRBJ1-1, with 9 bases lining up with TRBD1. The CDR3 is 14 residues long. V lost 0 bases, J lost 4 bases, and 0 bases stayed unmatched. Germline CDR1 SGHAT, CDR2 FQNNGV. The CDR3 region has the DNA TGTGCCAGCAGCTTAGAACAGGGGGCCACTGAAGCTTTCTTT. Translated, it gives CASSLEQGATEAFF.

This clone appeared once. DNA for the CDR3: TGTGCCAGCATGAGGCAGCCGCCGAGCACAGATACGCAGTATTTT. It is translated as CASMRQPPSTDTQYF. The rearrangement uses TRBV7-2 and TRBJ2-3; no clear D gene. The CDR3 runs 15 residues. The germline V gene encodes CDR1 SGHTA and CDR2 FQGNSA. V lost 7 bases, J lost 0 bases, and 14 bases lay in between.

The chain links TRBV7-9 to TRBJ1-6; the match to TRBD1 covers 10 bases. The V and J ends lost 6 bases and 7 bases, in that order; junction bases with no gene match: 6. The V gene's germline CDR1 is SEHNR and CDR2 FQNEAQ (reference sequence). This CDR3 has 15 amino acids. As DNA, the CDR3 is TGTGCCAGCAGTCACGGACAGGGGGAGAATTCACCCCTCCACTTT. Translation: CASSHGQGENSPLHF.

The chain combines TRBV7-2 with TRBJ1-5; 7 bases agree with TRBD1. In germline, CDR1 is SGHTA, CDR2 FQGNSA. The CDR3 runs 15 residues. Trimming cost V 4 bases and J 6 bases; bases outside gene matches: 9. The CDR3, as DNA: TGTGCCAGCAGCTCAACAGGGGACCGGGGTCAGCCCCAGCATTTT. This codes for CASSSTGDRGQPQHF.

The chain couples TRBV5-6 to TRBJ1-1; D unresolved. The germline V gene encodes CDR1 SGHDT and CDR2 YYEEEE. The CDR3 has 13 amino acids. V was trimmed by 1 base and J by 1 base, leaving 5 bases between them. CDR3 residues: CASSLKPNTEAFF. The CDR3 DNA reads as TGTGCCAGCAGCTTGAAGCCGAACACTGAAGCTTTCTTT.

The chain links TRBV6-5 to TRBJ1-2, with D possibly being TRBD1 (6 bases). The CDR3 spans 13 residues. Germline V lookup: CDR1 MNHEY, CDR2 SVGAGI. The ends were cut back, 6 bases at V and 7 bases at J, with 15 bases in the middle. DNA for the CDR3: TGTGCCAGCAGCCCCGGACAGAAGAGTGGCTACACCTTC. This gives the protein CASSPGQKSGYTF.

The chain joins TRBV4-1 to TRBJ2-1; 16 bases are a match to TRBD2. J lost 4 bases, V lost 5 bases, and 8 bases had no gene match. The CDR3 consists of 18 residues. In germline, CDR1 is MGHRA, CDR2 YSYEKL. CDR3 sequence reads: CASSTQGTSGRGYNEQFF. In nucleotides, the CDR3 is TGCGCCAGCAGCACGCAGGGGACTAGCGGGAGGGGGTACAATGAGCAGTTCTTC.

This chain uses TRBV7-9 with TRBJ1-4; 8 nucleotides line up with TRBD1. V lost 5 bases to trimming and J lost 7 bases; unmatched junction nucleotides: 9. The CDR3 runs 15 residues. Looked up from germline, CDR1 is SEHNR and CDR2 is FQNEAQ (reference sequence). CDR3 DNA: TGTGCCAGCAGCGCTGCCGACAGGGGACCTGAAAAACTGTTTTTT. The encoded protein is CASSAADRGPEKLFF.

This clone was seen a handful of times. The J gene is TRBJ2-3, the V gene TRBV7-2, with TRBD2 matching over 9 bases. V was clipped by 6 bases and J by 1 base; unmatched bases: 5. Germline assignment: CDR1 SGHTA and CDR2 FQGNSA. The CDR3 extends over 15 amino acids. This CDR3 is CASRGLAGGTDTQYF. CDR3 DNA: TGTGCCAGCAGGGGACTAGCAGGGGGCACAGATACGCAGTATTTT.

V and J are TRBV6-5 and TRBJ1-3; 8 bases align to TRBD1. This CDR3 is built from 15 residues. J was trimmed by 2 bases and V by 6 bases; bases with no gene match: 6. Germline CDR1 MNHEY, CDR2 SVGAGI. CDR3 protein: CASSLLDRAGNTIYF. The CDR3 DNA reads as TGTGCCAGCAGCCTTTTGGACAGGGCTGGAAACACCATATATTTT.

The rearrangement uses TRBV6-1 and TRBJ2-7, with TRBD2 matching 8 bases. Germline CDR1 reads MNHNS; CDR2 reads SASEGT. The CDR3 contains 15 residues. The V segment lost 7 bases and the J segment 0 bases; nucleotides outside the gene matches: 8. The CDR3 loop reads CASTTSGSRSYEQYF. In DNA form, the CDR3 reads TGTGCCAGCACCACTAGCGGTAGCCGCTCCTACGAGCAGTACTTC.

The chain employs TRBV18 and TRBJ1-2; 9 bases align to TRBD1. Germline V gene sequence: CDR1 KGHSH, CDR2 LQKENI. The CDR3 loop spans 16 amino acids. V lost 4 bases, J lost 0 bases, and 6 bases stayed unmatched. This CDR3 reads CASSRDWTGANYGYTF. The CDR3 nucleotides are TGTGCCAGCTCACGAGATTGGACAGGGGCTAACTATGGCTACACCTTC. The full variable domain, rest sourced from reference TRBV18 and TRBJ1-2, is NAGVMQNPRHLVRRRGQEARLRCSPMKGHSHVYWYRQLPEEGLKFMVYLQKENIIDESGMPKERFSAEFPKEGPSILRIQQVVRGDSAAYFCASSRDWTGANYGYTFGSGTRLTVV.